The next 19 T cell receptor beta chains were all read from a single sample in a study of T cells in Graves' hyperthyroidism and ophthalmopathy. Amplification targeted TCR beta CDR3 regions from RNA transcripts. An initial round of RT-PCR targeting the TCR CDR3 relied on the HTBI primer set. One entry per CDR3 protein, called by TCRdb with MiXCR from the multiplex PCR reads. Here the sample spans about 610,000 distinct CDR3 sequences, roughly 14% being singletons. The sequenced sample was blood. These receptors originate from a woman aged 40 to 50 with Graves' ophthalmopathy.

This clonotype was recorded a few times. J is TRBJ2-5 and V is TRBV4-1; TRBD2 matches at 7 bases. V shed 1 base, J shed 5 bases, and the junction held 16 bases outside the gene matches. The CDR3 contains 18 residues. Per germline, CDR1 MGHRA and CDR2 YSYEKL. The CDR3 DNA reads TGCGCCAGCAGCCAAGGTCGTTTCGGAGGGAGGGCCGGGGAGACCCAGTACTTC. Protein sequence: CASSQGRFGGRAGETQYF.

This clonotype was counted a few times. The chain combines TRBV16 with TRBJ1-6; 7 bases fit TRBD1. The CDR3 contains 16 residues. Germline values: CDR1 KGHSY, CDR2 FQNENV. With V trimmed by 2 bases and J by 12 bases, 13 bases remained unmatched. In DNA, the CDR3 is TGTGCCAGCAGCCAAATGGGACAGTCTTCAAGGGAACCCCTCCACTTT. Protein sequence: CASSQMGQSSREPLHF. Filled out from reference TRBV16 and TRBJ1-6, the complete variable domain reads GEEVAQTPKHLVRGEGQKAKLYCAPIKGHSYVFWYQQVLKNEFKFLISFQNENVFDETGMPKERFSAKCLPNSPCSLEIQATKLEDSAVYFCASSQMGQSSREPLHFGNGTRLTVT.

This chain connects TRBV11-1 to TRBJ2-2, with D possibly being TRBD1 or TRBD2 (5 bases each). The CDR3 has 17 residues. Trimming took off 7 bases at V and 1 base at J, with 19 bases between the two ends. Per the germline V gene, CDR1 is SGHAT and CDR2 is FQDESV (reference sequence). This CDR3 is CASTPGAAGRNTGELFF. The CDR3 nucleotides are TGTGCCAGCACCCCTGGGGCGGCGGGCCGGAACACCGGGGAGCTGTTTTTT.

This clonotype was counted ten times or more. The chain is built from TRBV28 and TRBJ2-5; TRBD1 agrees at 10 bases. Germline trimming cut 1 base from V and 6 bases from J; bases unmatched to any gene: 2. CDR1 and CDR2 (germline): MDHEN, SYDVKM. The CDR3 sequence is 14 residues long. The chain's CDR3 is CASSLYDRGQTQYF. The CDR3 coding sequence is TGTGCCAGCAGTTTATATGACAGGGGGCAGACCCAGTACTTC.

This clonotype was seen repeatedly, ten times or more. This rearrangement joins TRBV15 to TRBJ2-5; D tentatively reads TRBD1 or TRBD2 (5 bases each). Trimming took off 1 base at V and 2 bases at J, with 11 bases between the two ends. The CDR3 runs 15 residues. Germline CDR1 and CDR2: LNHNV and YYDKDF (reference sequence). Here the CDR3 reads CATSRGGTGQETQYF. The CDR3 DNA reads TGTGCCACCAGCAGAGGGGGGACGGGTCAAGAGACCCAGTACTTC.

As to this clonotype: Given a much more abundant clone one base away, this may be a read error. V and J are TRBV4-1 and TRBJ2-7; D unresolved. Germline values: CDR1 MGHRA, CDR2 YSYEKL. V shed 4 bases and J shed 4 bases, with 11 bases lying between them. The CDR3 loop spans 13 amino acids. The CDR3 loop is CASSRADGYEQYF. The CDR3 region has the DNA TGCGCCAGCAGCCGAGCCGACGGATACGAGCAGTACTTC.

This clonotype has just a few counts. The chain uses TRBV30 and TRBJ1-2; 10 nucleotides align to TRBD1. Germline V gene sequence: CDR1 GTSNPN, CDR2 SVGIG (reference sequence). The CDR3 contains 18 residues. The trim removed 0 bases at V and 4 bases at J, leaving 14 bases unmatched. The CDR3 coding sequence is TGTGCCTGGAGTGTACCTCTCCGGACAGGGGGTTTAGGCTATGGCTACACCTTC. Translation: CAWSVPLRTGGLGYGYTF.

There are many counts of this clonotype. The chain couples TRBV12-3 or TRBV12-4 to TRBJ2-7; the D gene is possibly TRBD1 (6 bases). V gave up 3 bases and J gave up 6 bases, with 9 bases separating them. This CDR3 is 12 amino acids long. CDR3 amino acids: CASSFNRVEQYF. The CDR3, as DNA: TGTGCCAGCAGTTTTAACAGGGTCGAGCAGTACTTC.

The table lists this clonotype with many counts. The CDR3 protein is CASRELLEQPQHF. The CDR3 DNA sequence: TGTGCCAGCAGGGAACTGCTGGAGCAGCCCCAGCATTTT. The chain is built from TRBV6-1 and TRBJ1-5; unclear D gene. The germline gives CDR1 MNHNS, CDR2 SASEGT. V gave up 6 bases and J gave up 7 bases, with 13 bases separating them. The CDR3 is 13 amino acids.

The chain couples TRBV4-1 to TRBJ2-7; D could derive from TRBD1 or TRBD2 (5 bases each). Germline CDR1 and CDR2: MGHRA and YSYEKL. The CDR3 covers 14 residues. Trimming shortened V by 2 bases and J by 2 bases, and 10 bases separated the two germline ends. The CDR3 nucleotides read TGCGCCAGCAGCCAACGCGAGGGGACCTACGAGCAGTACTTC. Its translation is CASSQREGTYEQYF.

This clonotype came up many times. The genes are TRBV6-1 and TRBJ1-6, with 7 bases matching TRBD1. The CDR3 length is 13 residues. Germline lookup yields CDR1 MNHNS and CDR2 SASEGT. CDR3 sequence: CASRAGGNSPLHF. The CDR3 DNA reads TGTGCTTCGAGGGCAGGGGGTAATTCACCCCTCCACTTT.

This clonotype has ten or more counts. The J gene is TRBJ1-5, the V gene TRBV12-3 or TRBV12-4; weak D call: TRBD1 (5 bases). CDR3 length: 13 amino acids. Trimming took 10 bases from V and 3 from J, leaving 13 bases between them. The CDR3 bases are TGTGCCACCGCCCCAGGGCCCAATCAGCCCCAGCATTTT. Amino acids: CATAPGPNQPQHF.

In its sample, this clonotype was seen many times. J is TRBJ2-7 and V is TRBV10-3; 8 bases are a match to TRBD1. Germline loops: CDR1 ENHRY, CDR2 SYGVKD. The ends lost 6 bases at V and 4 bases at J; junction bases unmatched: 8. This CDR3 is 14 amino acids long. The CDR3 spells CAIRPGQAPYEQYF. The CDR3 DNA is TGTGCCATCAGACCGGGACAGGCTCCTTACGAGCAGTACTTC.

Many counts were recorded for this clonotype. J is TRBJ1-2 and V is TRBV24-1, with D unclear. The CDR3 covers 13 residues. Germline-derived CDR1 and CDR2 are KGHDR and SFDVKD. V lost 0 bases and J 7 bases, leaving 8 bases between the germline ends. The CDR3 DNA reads TGTGCCACCAGTGATTTGGACGTTGGTGGCTACACCTTC. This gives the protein CATSDLDVGGYTF.

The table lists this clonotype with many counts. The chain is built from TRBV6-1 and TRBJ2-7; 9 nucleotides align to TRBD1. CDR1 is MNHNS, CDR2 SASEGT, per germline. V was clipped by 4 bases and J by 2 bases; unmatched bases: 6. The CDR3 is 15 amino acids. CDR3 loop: CASSGPGQGTYEQYF. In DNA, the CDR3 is TGTGCCAGCAGTGGGCCGGGACAGGGAACCTACGAGCAGTACTTC.

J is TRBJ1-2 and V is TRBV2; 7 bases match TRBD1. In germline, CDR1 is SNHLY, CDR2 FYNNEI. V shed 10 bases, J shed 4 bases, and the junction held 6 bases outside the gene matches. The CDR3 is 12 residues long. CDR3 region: CATLTGSYGYTF. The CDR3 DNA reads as TGTGCCACCTTGACAGGGTCCTATGGCTACACCTTC.

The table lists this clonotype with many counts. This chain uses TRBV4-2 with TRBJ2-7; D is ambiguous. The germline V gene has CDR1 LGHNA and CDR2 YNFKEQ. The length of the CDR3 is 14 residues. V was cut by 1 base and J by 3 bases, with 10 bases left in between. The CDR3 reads CASSQGGVGYEQYF. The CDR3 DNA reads TGTGCCAGCAGCCAAGGTGGGGTGGGCTACGAGCAGTACTTC.

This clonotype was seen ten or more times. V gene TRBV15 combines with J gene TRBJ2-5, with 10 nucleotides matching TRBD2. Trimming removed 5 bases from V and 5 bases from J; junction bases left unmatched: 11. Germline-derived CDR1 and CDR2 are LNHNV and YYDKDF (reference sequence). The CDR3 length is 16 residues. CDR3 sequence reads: CATSRGLAAQTETQYF. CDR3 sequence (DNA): TGTGCCACCAGCCGCGGACTAGCGGCCCAAACGGAGACCCAGTACTTC.

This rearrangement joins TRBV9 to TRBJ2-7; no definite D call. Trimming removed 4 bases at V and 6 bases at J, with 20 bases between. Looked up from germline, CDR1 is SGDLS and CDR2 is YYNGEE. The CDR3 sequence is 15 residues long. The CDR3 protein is CASSSGLRPIGEQYF. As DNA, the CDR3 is TGTGCCAGCAGCTCCGGGTTGCGTCCTATCGGCGAGCAGTACTTC.